This TCR beta chain is drawn from a study of cytomegalovirus exposure and HLA in healthy donors. Study results and caveats: Earlier analysis looked at TCR beta V segments, and most were productive about 90% or about 30% of the time. Sequence variants that were highly shared formed a cluster that was likely a sequencing artifact. Accurate predictions that matched the HLA-A and HLA-B alleles of most subjects were reportedly made from TCR beta sequences. When analyzed later, a missense DCLRE1C variant was found to be linked to TCR beta V- and J-gene trimming.

The CDR3 has 12 residues. The germline V and J ends were trimmed by 4 bases and 8 bases, with 14 bases remaining between them. Germline lookup yields CDR1 SQVTM and CDR2 ANQGSEA. PCR used 60 Vbeta primers and 13 Jbeta primers. The table came from immunoSEQ multiplex PCR; TCRdb's copy has only in-frame clones and leaves some out. The sample gives about 110,000 clones, 71% of which show up once; 2.5% to 3% is in the top ten. This clone has a handful of counts. Its specificity is unknown. The chain couples TRBV29-1 to TRBJ1-1; possible D gene TRBD1, 6 bases. What was sequenced was PBMCs. The TCR sequence derives from a female donor in good health and CMV-seronegative. The CDR3: CSVVKFTGEAFF. The CDR3 DNA sequence: TGCAGCGTTGTAAAATTTACAGGGGAAGCTTTCTTT.